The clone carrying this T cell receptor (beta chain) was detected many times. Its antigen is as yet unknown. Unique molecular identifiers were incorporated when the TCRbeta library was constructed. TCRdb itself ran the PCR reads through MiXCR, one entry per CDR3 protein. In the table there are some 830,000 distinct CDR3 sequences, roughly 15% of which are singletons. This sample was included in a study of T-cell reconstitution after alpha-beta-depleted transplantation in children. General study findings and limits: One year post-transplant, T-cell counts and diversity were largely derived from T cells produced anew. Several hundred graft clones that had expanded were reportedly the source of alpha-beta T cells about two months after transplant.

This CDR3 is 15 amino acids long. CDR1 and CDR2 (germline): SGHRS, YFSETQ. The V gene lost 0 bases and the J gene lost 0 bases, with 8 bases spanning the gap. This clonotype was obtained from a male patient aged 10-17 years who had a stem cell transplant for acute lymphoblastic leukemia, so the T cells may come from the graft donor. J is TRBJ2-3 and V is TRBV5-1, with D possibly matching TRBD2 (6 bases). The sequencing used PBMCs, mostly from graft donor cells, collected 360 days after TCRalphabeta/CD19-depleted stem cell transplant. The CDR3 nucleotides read TGCGCCAGCAGCTTGGGGGACTTCAGCACAGATACGCAGTATTTT. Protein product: CASSLGDFSTDTQYF. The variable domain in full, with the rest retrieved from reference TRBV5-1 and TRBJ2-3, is KAGVTQTPRYLIKTRGQQVTLSCSPISGHRSVSWYQQTPGQGLQFLFEYFSETQRNKGNFPGRFSGRQFSNSRSEMNVSTLELGDSALYLCASSLGDFSTDTQYFGPGTRLTVL.